A single sample is the source of the 18 T cell receptor beta chains below, sequenced in a study of shared clonotypes between healthy human individuals. Assay used: immunoSEQ multiplex PCR; TCRdb lists only in-frame clones, some missing. This sample has roughly 500,000 clones, with 81% found just once. Sequences were obtained from PBMCs. These receptors all come from a woman in her 40s in good health. Some clones in this sample may be carry-over from other donors' samples.

Details on this clone: One base separates it from a far larger clone, so it is likely a read error. The chain has TRBV11-1 and TRBJ2-5; 7 bases are shared with TRBD1. With V trimmed by 8 bases and J by 0 bases, 12 bases remained unmatched. CDR3 length equals 16 residues. The germline V gene encodes CDR1 SGHAT and CDR2 FQDESV (reference sequence). The CDR3 protein is CASRSRQGRYQETQYF. CDR3 nucleotides: TGTGCCAGCCGCTCCCGACAGGGAAGGTACCAAGAGACCCAGTACTTC.

This clone was detected a few times. This likely reflects a read error, since a far larger clone is one base away. This sequence joins TRBV28 and TRBJ1-2; the D is unclear. There are 14 residues in the CDR3. Germline lookup yields CDR1 MDHEN and CDR2 SYDVKM. This CDR3 is CASTLTHLNYGCTF. In DNA form, the CDR3 reads TGTGCCAGCACCTTGACACATCTTAACTATGGCTGCACCTTC.

V usage is TRBV15 and J usage is TRBJ2-3; D not resolved. CDR3 length equals 15 residues. Germline CDR1 and CDR2: LNHNV and YYDKDF (reference sequence). V dropped 2 bases and J dropped 1 base, with 10 bases sitting between them. The CDR3 coding sequence is TGTGCCACCAGCAGACGTTCGGGCGGCACAGATACGCAGTATTTT. Amino acids: CATSRRSGGTDTQYF.

The table lists this clone with a count of one. A far larger clone lies a single base away; this is likely a read error. Different DNA sequences within this sample yield the same CDR3. V and J are TRBV5-8 and TRBJ1-5; D might be TRBD1 (5 bases). Trimming pared 6 bases from V and 0 bases from J, leaving 16 bases between. The CDR3 contains 16 residues. CDR1 and CDR2 (germline): SGHTS, YDEGEE. CDR3 in DNA: TGTGCCAGCACCTCCTCCAGGGTCACTAGCAATCAGCCCCAGCATTTT. Protein sequence: CASTSSRVTSNQPQHF. Looking up the rest from reference TRBV5-8 and TRBJ1-5 gives the full variable domain: EAGVTQSPTHLIKTRGQQATLRCSPISGHTSVYWYQQALGLGLQFLLWYDEGEERNRGNFPPRFSGRQFPNYSSELNVNALELEDSALYLCASTSSRVTSNQPQHFGDGTRLSIL.

The chain has TRBV4-3 and TRBJ2-3; D is uncertain. V was trimmed by 4 bases and J by 0 bases, leaving 14 bases between them. Germline V CDR1 and CDR2: LGHNA, YSLEER. The CDR3 covers 16 residues. CDR3: CASSPTIAASTDTQYF. The DNA of the CDR3 is TGCGCCAGCAGCCCGACAATAGCAGCTAGCACAGATACGCAGTATTTT.

The sample holds one count of this clone. CDR3 bases: TGTGCCAGCAGCCGGGGGGGGAGGGGGATAGATACGCAGTATTTT. It translates to CASSRGGRGIDTQYF. J is TRBJ2-3 and V is TRBV6-5; 8 bases match TRBD2. This CDR3 is 15 amino acids long. Trimming removed 6 bases from V and 5 bases from J; junction bases left unmatched: 10. Germline CDR1 reads MNHEY; CDR2 reads SVGAGI.

This rearrangement joins TRBV11-2 to TRBJ2-7; 12 bases are shared with TRBD2. This CDR3 contains 14 residues. Germline values: CDR1 SGHAT, CDR2 FQNNGV. The junction had 6 bases not matched to a gene; V was cut back by 5 bases and J by 7 bases. CDR3 amino acids: CASSLTGTSGEQYF. Here the CDR3 DNA reads TGTGCCAGCAGCCTAACGGGGACTAGCGGGGAGCAGTACTTC.

With respect to this clone: A read error is likely here: a far larger clone is one base away. The V call is TRBV18, the J call TRBJ1-1; no clear D gene. Looked up from germline, CDR1 is KGHSH and CDR2 is LQKENI. Deletions cut 1 base from V and 0 bases from J, with 9 bases between. The CDR3 runs 15 residues. The CDR3 loop reads CASSPLGDMNTEAFF. The CDR3 DNA is TGTGCCAGCTCACCACTTGGGGATATGAACACTGAAGCTTTCTTT. Filled out from reference TRBV18 and TRBJ1-1, the complete variable domain reads NAGVMQNPRHLVRRRGQEARLRCSPMKGHSHVYWYRQLPEEGLKFMVYLQKENIIDESGMPKERFSAEFPKEGPSILRIQQVVRGDSAAYFCASSPLGDMNTEAFFGQGTRLTVV.

This clone was seen a single time. This probably arose from a read error, given a far larger clone one base away. The chain uses TRBV29-1 and TRBJ2-7, with D perhaps matching TRBD1 (6 bases). Germline V gene sequence: CDR1 SQVTM, CDR2 ANQGSEA. The CDR3 extends over 13 amino acids. Written as DNA, the CDR3 is TGCAGAGTTGAAGGAGGACAGAGCTACGAGCAGTACTTC. Encoded protein: CRVEGGQSYEQYF.

The rearrangement links TRBV5-1 to TRBJ2-7; D not resolved. The CDR3 contains 12 residues. V lost 0 bases and J 6 bases, leaving 7 bases between the germline ends. Germline V gene sequence: CDR1 SGHRS, CDR2 YFSETQ. The CDR3 sequence is CASSLDGSEQYF. The CDR3 bases are TGCGCCAGCAGCTTGGACGGGTCCGAGCAGTACTTC.

V and J are TRBV30 and TRBJ2-7; D gene unclear. The CDR3 spans 10 residues. CDR1 and CDR2 from the germline V gene are GTSNPN and SVGIG (reference sequence). The chain's CDR3 is CKRVNGEQYF. The CDR3 DNA reads as TGTAAAAGGGTGAATGGGGAGCAGTACTTC.

This chain links TRBV10-1 with TRBJ2-1, with 7 bases aligning to TRBD1. Germline V CDR1 and CDR2: WNHNN, SYGVQD (reference sequence). This CDR3 comprises 15 residues. V dropped 11 bases and J dropped 6; count of bases not matched to a gene: 16. The CDR3 protein is CAAHPLGGEANEQFF. CDR3 DNA: TGCGCCGCCCACCCCTTAGGGGGCGAGGCCAATGAGCAGTTCTTC.

The chain employs TRBV27 and TRBJ1-4, with D hard to call. The CDR3 extends over 13 amino acids. V lost 8 bases to trimming and J lost 7 bases, with 14 bases between them. The V gene's germline CDR1 is MNHEY and CDR2 SMNVEV (reference sequence). DNA of the CDR3: TGTGCCAGCCGGGTTGTGGGCGGTGAAAAACTGTTTTTT. Residues: CASRVVGGEKLFF.

This clone was detected only a few times. The chain carries TRBV15 and TRBJ2-3; D is uncertain. Trimming took 4 bases from V and 2 from J, leaving 13 bases between them. The CDR3 runs to 15 residues. The V gene's germline CDR1 is LNHNV and CDR2 YYDKDF (reference sequence). In DNA form, the CDR3 reads TGTGCCACCAGCACCAGTGGGAAGCCCACAGATACGCAGTATTTT. Translation gives CATSTSGKPTDTQYF.

The chain carries TRBV29-1 and TRBJ1-2; the D is unclear. The germline V gene encodes CDR1 SQVTM and CDR2 ANQGSEA. The CDR3 consists of 14 residues. V shed 0 bases and J shed 3 bases, with 11 bases lying between them. CDR3 amino acids: CSVEEPPWDYGYTF. CDR3 in DNA: TGCAGCGTTGAAGAGCCTCCTTGGGACTATGGCTACACCTTC.

This clone was seen a handful of times. The rearrangement joins TRBV28 to TRBJ1-2; 10 bases agree with TRBD1. Per germline, CDR1 MDHEN and CDR2 SYDVKM. This CDR3 region has 14 residues. Germline trimming cut 6 bases from V and 8 bases from J; bases unmatched to any gene: 9. The CDR3 here is CASRRTGGVRGYTF. The CDR3 region has the DNA TGTGCCAGCAGACGGACAGGGGGGGTGAGAGGCTACACCTTC.

V usage is TRBV18 and J usage is TRBJ2-7; D gene uncertain. Trimming removed 4 bases from V and 5 bases from J, with 9 bases in between. The CDR3 extends over 12 amino acids. The germline CDR1 and CDR2 sequences are KGHSH and LQKENI. The CDR3 DNA follows: TGTGCCAGCTCACTCCGGACGAACGAGCAGTACTTC. Translated, it gives CASSLRTNEQYF.

As for this clone: A read error is likely here: a far larger clone is one base away. Other nucleotide sequences in the sample specify the same CDR3. The chain couples TRBV27 to TRBJ1-3; TRBD1 agrees at 7 bases. CDR1 and CDR2 from the germline V gene are MNHEY and SMNVEV (reference sequence). There are 14 residues in the CDR3. The CDR3 DNA follows: TGTGCTAGCAGTCGGACAGGCATTGGAAACACCATATATTTT. As protein: CASSRTGIGNTIYF.